The 18 T cell receptor beta chains in this list originate from one sample, sequenced in a study of T cells expressing NK-cell markers. One entry per CDR3 protein, without DNA, is what TCRdb gives after re-calling the 5' RACE reads. This sample's table reports 500,000 to 700,000 distinct CDR3 sequences. Sequenced sample: blood T cells: a sorted CD56 or NKG2C T cell subset, CD4+ or CD8+ T cells, or bulk PBMC T cells (not recorded which). The receptors here all came from a man aged 18-30 years in good health.

The V gene is TRBV11-2, the J gene TRBJ2-1; lacking DNA, the TRBD2 call made by TCRdb goes unchecked. The CDR3 sequence is 15 residues long. The V gene's germline CDR1 is SGHAT and CDR2 FQNNGV. CDR3: CASSLQAGGLDEQFF.

This chain links TRBV20-1 with TRBJ2-3; the TCRdb call, TRBD1, lacks DNA for checking. Per the germline V gene, CDR1 is DFQATT and CDR2 is SNEGSKA (reference sequence). The CDR3 extends over 13 amino acids. This CDR3 reads CSAPGQETDTQYF.

The V gene is TRBV7-2, the J gene TRBJ2-7; lacking DNA, the TRBD2 call made by TCRdb goes unchecked. CDR1 is SGHTA and CDR2 is FQGNSA in the germline V gene. CDR3 length: 16 residues. CDR3 residues: CASSHLLAGGLREQYF.

This chain uses TRBV20-1 with TRBJ2-7; TCRdb indicates TRBD1, and absent DNA this call remains unverified. CDR1 and CDR2 (germline): DFQATT, SNEGSKA (reference sequence). The CDR3 is 13 amino acids. CDR3 in amino acids: CSASANRVVEQYF.

The rearrangement uses TRBV11-3 and TRBJ2-1; absent DNA, TCRdb's TRBD2 call cannot be checked. The CDR3 loop spans 15 amino acids. Germline CDR1 SGHNT, CDR2 YENEEA. The CDR3 sequence: CASSLDSGIANEQFF. The full variable domain, rest sourced from reference TRBV11-3 and TRBJ2-1, is EAGVVQSPRYKIIEKKQPVAFWCNPISGHNTLYWYLQNLGQGPELLIRYENEEAVDDSQLPKDRFSAERLKGVDSTLKIQPAELGDSAVYLCASSLDSGIANEQFFGPGTRLTVL.

The J gene is TRBJ2-3, the V gene TRBV7-6; TCRdb selects TRBD2, and the lack of DNA leaves this call unchecked. Per the germline V gene, CDR1 is SGHVS and CDR2 is FNYEAQ. The CDR3 is 14 residues long. This CDR3 reads CASSQTSGTDTQYF. Variable domain in full (rest from reference TRBV7-6 and TRBJ2-3): GAGVSQSPRYKVTKRGQDVALRCDPISGHVSLYWYRQALGQGPEFLTYFNYEAQQDKSGLPNDRFSAERPEGSISTLTIQRTEQRDSAMYRCASSQTSGTDTQYFGPGTRLTVL.

This sequence joins TRBV6-1 and TRBJ2-1. The germline V gene encodes CDR1 MNHNS and CDR2 SASEGT. The CDR3 spans 21 residues. The CDR3 reads CASSEARVVALRLFLYNEQFF.

The gene calls are TRBV5-1 and TRBJ2-1. Germline values: CDR1 SGHRS, CDR2 YFSETQ. The CDR3 contains 16 residues. CDR3: CASSPEMASSYNEQFF.

The CDR3: CASSQAPRIEAFF. The genes are TRBV3-1 and TRBJ1-1. The CDR3 spans 13 residues. Germline CDR1 is LGHDT and CDR2 is YNNKEL (reference sequence). The whole variable domain, remainder taken from reference TRBV3-1 and TRBJ1-1, is DTAVSQTPKYLVTQMGNDKSIKCEQNLGHDTMYWYKQDSKKFLKIMFSYNNKELIINETVPNRFSPKSPDKAHLNLHINSLELGDSAVYFCASSQAPRIEAFFGQGTRLTVV.

The chain employs TRBV29-1 and TRBJ2-5; absent DNA, TCRdb's TRBD1 call cannot be checked. The CDR3 covers 14 residues. Per the germline V gene, CDR1 is SQVTM and CDR2 is ANQGSEA. The CDR3: CSVDLRTTVETQYF.

The chain links TRBV7-9 to TRBJ1-1. CDR1 SEHNR and CDR2 FQNEAQ come from the germline V gene (reference sequence). This CDR3 has 20 residues. The CDR3 sequence: CASSPGTLRPLNKAHTEAFF.

V is TRBV5-1 and J is TRBJ2-1; TCRdb picks TRBD2, but there is no DNA to check that call. The CDR3 consists of 13 residues. The germline V gene encodes CDR1 SGHRS and CDR2 YFSETQ. The CDR3 sequence is CASGREGRNEQFF.

The chain uses TRBV6-5 and TRBJ2-1; without DNA, the TCRdb call of TRBD2 cannot be checked. The CDR3 runs to 12 residues. The germline gives CDR1 MNHEY, CDR2 SVGAGI. CDR3 residues: CAGRGGLGEQFF.

This rearrangement joins TRBV7-3 to TRBJ2-4; TCRdb outputs TRBD2, but without DNA this stays unchecked. The CDR3 extends over 18 amino acids. Germline V gene data show CDR1 as SGHTA and CDR2 as FQGTGA. CDR3: CAGRTKLGPSIAKNIQYF. Using reference TRBV7-3 and TRBJ2-4 for the parts outside the CDR3, the full variable domain is GAGVSQTPSNKVTEKGKYVELRCDPISGHTALYWYRQSLGQGPEFLIYFQGTGAADDSGLPNDRFFAVRPEGSVSTLKIQRTERGDSAVYLCAGRTKLGPSIAKNIQYFGAGTRLSVL.

This rearrangement joins TRBV10-3 to TRBJ2-5; TCRdb designates TRBD2, a call that cannot be tested without DNA. The CDR3 runs 14 residues. The germline V gene encodes CDR1 ENHRY and CDR2 SYGVKD. The CDR3 here is CAINEPGTSETQYF.

The CDR3 sequence: CATSPRVAASYNEQFF. The chain combines TRBV15 with TRBJ2-1. Germline CDR1 and CDR2: LNHNV and YYDKDF (reference sequence). CDR3 length: 16 amino acids.

The CDR3 reads CASSRPAGGSGIEQFF. The J gene is TRBJ2-1, the V gene TRBV11-2; no DNA is available, so the TRBD2 call from TCRdb remains unchecked. The CDR3 consists of 16 residues. From germline, CDR1 is SGHAT and CDR2 FQNNGV.

The chain couples TRBV11-2 to TRBJ1-2. CDR1 is SGHAT, CDR2 FQNNGV, per germline. This CDR3 is built from 13 residues. CDR3 sequence: CASRTQTNYGYTF.